A single T cell receptor beta chain is shown here with its context. Its antigen is not known. Some clones are missing from TCRdb's copy, which holds only in-frame ones; the method was immunoSEQ multiplex PCR. Among about 62,000 clones listed, 76% were seen once. J was trimmed by 6 bases and V by 1 base; bases with no gene match: 10. CDR1 and CDR2 from the germline V gene are MDHEN and SYDVKM. CDR3 length equals 17 residues. This specimen comes from a study of radiotherapy plus CTLA-4 blockade in lung cancer. Notes on the study in general: Clones of tumor-derived TCRs expanded in blood after radiotherapy plus ipilimumab. Interferon-beta and early blood T cell clone dynamics reportedly predicted response best.

This TCR was sampled from a human donor with non-small cell lung cancer who had a complete response to radiotherapy plus ipilimumab. The chain recombines TRBV28 with TRBJ2-1; 9 bases map to TRBD1. The sample here was peripheral blood, taken from a patient treated with radiotherapy plus ipilimumab. The CDR3 region has the DNA TGTGCCAGCAGTTTATCCCTTTACAGGGGGCAGGGCAATGAGCAGTTCTTC. Amino acids: CASSLSLYRGQGNEQFF.